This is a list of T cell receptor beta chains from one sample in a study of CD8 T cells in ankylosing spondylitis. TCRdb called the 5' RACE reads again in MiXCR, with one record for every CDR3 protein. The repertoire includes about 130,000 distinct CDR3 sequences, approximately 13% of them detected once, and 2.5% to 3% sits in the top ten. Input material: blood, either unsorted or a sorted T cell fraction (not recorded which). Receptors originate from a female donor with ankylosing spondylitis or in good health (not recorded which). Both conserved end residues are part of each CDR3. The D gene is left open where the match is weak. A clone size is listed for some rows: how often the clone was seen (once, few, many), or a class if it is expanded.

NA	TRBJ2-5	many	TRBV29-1	CSGLVLNQETQYF	TGCAGCGGCCTCGTACTGAACCAAGAGACCCAGTACTTC
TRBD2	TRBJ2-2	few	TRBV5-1	CASSLNGGATSAGELFF	TGCGCCAGCAGCCTGAACGGGGGGGCCACCTCCGCCGGGGAGCTGTTTTTT
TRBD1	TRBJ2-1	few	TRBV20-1	CSATRQGVYNEQFF	TGCAGTGCTACTAGACAGGGGGTCTACAATGAGCAGTTCTTC
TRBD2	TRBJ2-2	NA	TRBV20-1	CSARRGGRLNTGELFF	TGCAGTGCCCGGAGGGGCGGGAGGCTGAACACCGGGGAGCTGTTTTTT
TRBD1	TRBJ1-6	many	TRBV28	CASSTGGNNSPLHF	TGTGCCAGCAGTACAGGGGGCAATAATTCACCCCTCCACTTT
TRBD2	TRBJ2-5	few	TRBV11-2	CASSFGTSDQETQYF	TGTGCCAGCAGCTTCGGGACTAGCGACCAAGAGACCCAGTACTTC
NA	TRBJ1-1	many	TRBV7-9	CASSLLVGTRNTEAFF	TGTGCCAGCAGCTTACTCGTCGGGACAAGGAACACTGAAGCTTTCTTT
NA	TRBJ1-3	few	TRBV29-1	CSGGLSSGNTIYF	TGCAGCGGGGGGTTAAGCTCTGGAAACACCATATATTTT
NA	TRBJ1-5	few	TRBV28	CASSRRGLQPQHF	TGTGCCAGCAGTAGACGGGGCCTACAGCCCCAGCATTTT
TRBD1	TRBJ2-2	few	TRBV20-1	CSASGQGPPTGELFF	TGCAGTGCTAGCGGACAGGGGCCCCCCACCGGGGAGCTGTTTTTT
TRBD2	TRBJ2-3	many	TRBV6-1	CASSPKTSAVTDTQYF	TGTGCCAGCAGCCCCAAGACTAGCGCCGTCACAGATACGCAGTATTTT
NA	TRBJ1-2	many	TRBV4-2	CASSQARGNSYGYTF	TGTGCCAGCAGCCAAGCTCGGGGAAATTCCTATGGCTACACCTTC
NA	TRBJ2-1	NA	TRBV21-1	CASSKDRRGSYNEQFF	TGTGCCAGCAGCAAAGATAGGAGGGGCTCCTACAATGAGCAGTTCTTC
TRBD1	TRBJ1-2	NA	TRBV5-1	CASSLQQGAGYTF	TGCGCCAGCAGCCTCCAACAGGGGGCCGGCTACACCTTC
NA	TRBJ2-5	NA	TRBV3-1	CASSLGGPWGETQYF	TGTGCCAGCAGCCTCGGGGGGCCCTGGGGAGAGACCCAGTACTTC
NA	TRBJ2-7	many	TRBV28	CASSKQIYEQYF	TGTGCCAGCAGCAAACAGATTTACGAGCAGTACTTC
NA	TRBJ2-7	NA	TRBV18	CASSPSHGRYEQYF	TGTGCCAGCTCACCTTCCCATGGGCGCTACGAGCAGTACTTC
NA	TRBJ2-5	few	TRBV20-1	CSATLQGNGAQYF	TGCAGTGCTACCTTACAGGGTAATGGGGCCCAGTACTTC
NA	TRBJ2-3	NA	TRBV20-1	CSARGAGVTDTQYF	TGCAGTGCTAGAGGGGCAGGGGTGACAGATACGCAGTATTTT
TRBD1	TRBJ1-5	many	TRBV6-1	CASSVPGQGTSNQPQHF	TGTGCCAGCAGTGTCCCGGGACAGGGGACGAGCAATCAGCCCCAGCATTTT
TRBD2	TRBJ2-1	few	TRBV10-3	CAISGGLAGPYNEQFF	TGTGCCATCTCGGGGGGGCTAGCGGGACCCTACAATGAGCAGTTCTTC
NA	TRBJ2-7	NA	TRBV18	CASSPPGISYEQYF	TGTGCCAGCTCACCCCCGGGGATTTCCTACGAGCAGTACTTC
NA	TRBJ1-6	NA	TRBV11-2	CASSLTGQSNSPLHF	TGTGCCAGCAGCTTAACGGGCCAGAGTAATTCACCCCTCCACTTT
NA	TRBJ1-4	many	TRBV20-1	CSARDRPRHSREKLFF	TGCAGTGCTAGAGATCGGCCCAGGCACTCCAGGGAAAAACTGTTTTTT
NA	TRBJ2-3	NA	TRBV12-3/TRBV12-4	CASSRPGAAGLADTQYF	TGTGCCAGCAGTCGCCCGGGGGCAGCGGGGTTAGCAGATACGCAGTATTTT
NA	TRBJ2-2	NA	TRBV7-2	CASSSSRSGRLRGELFF	TGTGCCAGCAGCTCCTCCAGGAGCGGACGCCTTCGCGGGGAGCTGTTTTTT
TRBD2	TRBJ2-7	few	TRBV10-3	CAISDTSGIIYEQYF	TGTGCCATCAGTGACACTAGCGGGATTATCTACGAGCAGTACTTC
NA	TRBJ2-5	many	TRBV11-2	CASSPGNMQETQYF	TGTGCCAGCAGCCCCGGGAATATGCAAGAGACCCAGTACTTC
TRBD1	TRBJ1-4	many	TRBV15	CATSSKGAREKLFF	TGTGCCACCAGCAGTAAGGGGGCGAGGGAAAAACTGTTTTTT
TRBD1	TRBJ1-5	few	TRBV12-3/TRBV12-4	CASSPIPGRQGGGNQPQHF	TGTGCCAGCAGTCCAATCCCCGGGAGACAGGGCGGTGGCAATCAGCCCCAGCATTTT
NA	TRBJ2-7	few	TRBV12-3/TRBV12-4	CASSLQDYEQYF	TGTGCCAGCAGTTTGCAGGACTACGAGCAGTACTTC
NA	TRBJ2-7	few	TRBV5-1	CASSLGSRVDEQYF	TGCGCCAGCAGCTTGGGCAGTAGAGTAGACGAGCAGTACTTC
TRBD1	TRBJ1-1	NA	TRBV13	CASRQGLNTEAFF	TGTGCCAGCCGACAGGGGTTGAACACTGAAGCTTTCTTT
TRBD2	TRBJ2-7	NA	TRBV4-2	CASSHGLAGYEQYF	TGTGCCAGCAGCCACGGACTAGCCGGATACGAGCAGTACTTC
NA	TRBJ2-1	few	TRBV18	CASSAVGEQFF	TGTGCCAGCTCCGCCGTCGGAGAGCAGTTCTTC
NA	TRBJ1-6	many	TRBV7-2	CASSRGRGSSPLHF	TGTGCCAGCAGCCGCGGAAGGGGTAGCTCACCCCTCCACTTT
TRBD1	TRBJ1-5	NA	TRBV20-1	CSARDPGGFYQPQHF	TGCAGTGCTAGAGATCCAGGGGGCTTTTATCAGCCCCAGCATTTT
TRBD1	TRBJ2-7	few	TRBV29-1	CSVAGTGSSYEQYF	TGCAGCGTAGCCGGGACAGGGAGCTCCTACGAGCAGTACTTC
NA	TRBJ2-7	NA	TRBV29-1	CSVEIDRGLAYEQYF	TGCAGCGTTGAAATAGATAGGGGACTCGCCTACGAGCAGTACTTC
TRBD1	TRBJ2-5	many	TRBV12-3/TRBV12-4	CASSLQGVGKTQYF	TGTGCCAGCAGTTTGCAGGGGGTGGGAAAGACCCAGTACTTC
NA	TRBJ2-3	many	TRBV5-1	CASSLVGIRTDTQYF	TGCGCCAGCAGCTTGGTCGGGATAAGGACAGATACGCAGTATTTT
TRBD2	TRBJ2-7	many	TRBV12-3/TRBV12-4	CASTPGLLYEQYF	TGTGCCAGCACCCCGGGACTACTCTACGAGCAGTACTTC
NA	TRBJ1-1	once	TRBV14	CASSQDRRVFF	TGTGCCAGCAGCCAAGATCGGCGAGTTTTCTTT
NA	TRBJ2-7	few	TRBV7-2	CASSRMGYEQYF	TGTGCCAGCAGCCGTATGGGGTACGAGCAGTACTTC
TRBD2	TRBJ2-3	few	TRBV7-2	CASSSQAGGIDTQYF	TGTGCCAGCAGCTCACAAGCGGGGGGGATCGATACGCAGTATTTT
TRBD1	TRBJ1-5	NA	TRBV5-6	CASSLDRGRGQPQHF	TGTGCCAGCAGCTTGGACAGGGGGCGGGGGCAGCCCCAGCATTTT
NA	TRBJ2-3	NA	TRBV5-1	CASYPGPSTDTQYF	TGCGCCAGCTACCCTGGGCCTAGCACAGATACGCAGTATTTT
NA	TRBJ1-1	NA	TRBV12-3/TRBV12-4	CASSLPGAAFF	TGTGCCAGCAGTTTGCCAGGGGCTGCTTTCTTT
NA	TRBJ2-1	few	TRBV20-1	CSARDQIVVRGNEQFF	TGCAGTGCCCGGGACCAAATAGTTGTAAGGGGCAATGAGCAGTTCTTC
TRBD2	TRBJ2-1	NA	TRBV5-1	CASSSSTGTSGTNEQFF	TGCGCCAGCAGCTCCTCCACCGGGACTAGCGGGACCAATGAGCAGTTCTTC
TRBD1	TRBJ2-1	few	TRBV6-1	CASSRPGTGYPYNEQFF	TGTGCCAGCAGTCGTCCCGGGACAGGGTACCCCTACAATGAGCAGTTCTTC
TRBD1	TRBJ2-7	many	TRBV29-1	CSAGTGIYEQYF	TGCAGCGCCGGGACAGGGATCTACGAGCAGTACTTC
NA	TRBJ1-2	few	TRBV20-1	CSPRGSNYGYTF	TGCAGCCCCCGCGGCTCTAACTATGGCTACACCTTC
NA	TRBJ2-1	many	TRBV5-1	CASSLRWDEQFF	TGCGCCAGCAGCTTGCGGTGGGATGAGCAGTTCTTC
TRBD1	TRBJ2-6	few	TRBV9	CASSARQGISGANVLTF	TGTGCCAGCAGCGCTCGACAGGGCATCTCTGGGGCCAACGTCCTGACTTTC
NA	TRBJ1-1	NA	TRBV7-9	CASGLGENTEAFF	TGTGCCAGCGGCCTAGGAGAGAACACTGAAGCTTTCTTT
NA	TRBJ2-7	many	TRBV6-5	CASSYSVWTYEQYF	TGTGCCAGCAGTTACTCGGTGTGGACCTACGAGCAGTACTTC
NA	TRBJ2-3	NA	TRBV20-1	CSVTGELARDTQYF	TGCAGTGTTACCGGGGAGCTAGCAAGAGATACGCAGTATTTT
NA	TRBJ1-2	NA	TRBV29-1	CSVEDVGYWGYGYTF	TGCAGCGTTGAAGACGTTGGCTACTGGGGCTATGGCTACACCTTC
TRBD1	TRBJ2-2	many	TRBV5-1	CASSFGQGFTGELFF	TGCGCCAGCAGCTTTGGACAGGGGTTCACCGGGGAGCTGTTTTTT